This T cell receptor beta chain was retrieved from a study of cytomegalovirus exposure and HLA in healthy donors. Study results and caveats: DRB1 showed the most TCR associations and HLA-C the fewest in a later analysis, as rates varied by HLA locus. On later analysis, the bulk of CMV-associated TCR beta chains appeared to be HLA-restricted. Earlier analysis found most TCR beta V segments productive about 87% or about 30% of the time. Follow-up analysis later connected one missense variant in DCLRE1C with trimming of TCR beta V- and J-genes.

PCR amplification relied on 60 Vbeta primers (plus 13 Jbeta primers). The table came from immunoSEQ multiplex PCR; TCRdb's copy has only in-frame clones and leaves some out. The sample gives 150,000 to 200,000 clones, 82% of which show up once; 1.5% is in the top ten. This clone was picked up one time. Its antigen is currently unknown. V dropped 4 bases and J dropped 4; count of bases not matched to a gene: 8. The V gene's germline CDR1 is SGDLS and CDR2 YYNGEE. The CDR3 has 15 residues. The genes are TRBV9 and TRBJ1-3, with 7 bases matching TRBD1. The sequenced sample was PBMCs. The clonotype was recovered from a girl aged 10 to 17 in good health and CMV-seropositive. The CDR3 region is CASSNNRGPGNTIYF. The CDR3, as DNA: TGTGCCAGCAGCAATAACAGGGGACCCGGAAACACCATATATTTT.